This TCR beta chain was profiled in a study of T cells after yellow fever vaccination. Study details: Preparation of the low-cell-number fractions used SMART-Seq v4 Ultra Low Input. Study observations and caveats: It was the secondary response that reached its peak faster, day 5 versus 15, but it was weaker. Once the booster was given, most primary-vaccination clones reappeared, at about 96% for CD4 and roughly 86% for CD8.

Germline loops: CDR1 SNHLY, CDR2 FYNNEI. With V trimmed by 8 bases and J by 5 bases, 2 bases remained unmatched. This CDR3 comprises 12 residues. TCR cDNA, made by 5'RACE template switching, carried an added universal primer site and UMIs. TCRdb reprocessed the 5' RACE reads with MiXCR, giving one entry per CDR3 protein. The sample shows roughly 350,000 distinct CDR3 sequences, about 4% of them seen only once. This clonotype occurred many times. Its specificity is not known. The genes are TRBV2 and TRBJ2-5, with 10 bases aligning to TRBD2. Sequenced material: PBMCs, taken 5 days after the yellow fever booster vaccination. This TCR was sampled from a man aged 18 to 30 who received the YFV17D yellow fever vaccine. CDR3 region: CASSTSGETQYF. CDR3 coding DNA: TGTGCCAGCTCGACTAGCGGGGAGACCCAGTACTTC.